The 18 T cell receptor beta chains in this list originate from one sample, sequenced in a study of vaccination effects on CD4 cells after COVID-19. Clones were sequenced by immunoSEQ multiplex PCR, and TCRdb holds only the in-frame ones, with some missing. The sample has about 74,000 clones, around 77% seen once. Researchers isolated CD4+ T cells once ten to eleven days of culture had elapsed. Which antigens these TCRs recognize remains unknown. The starting material was CD4+ T cells from PBMCs cultured without peptide, obtained before COVID-19 vaccination. The source is a human donor who received a COVID-19 vaccine.

This clone was seen only once. The gene calls are TRBV6-5 and TRBJ1-1, with D perhaps TRBD1 (6 bases). Germline-derived CDR1 and CDR2 are MNHEY and SVGAGI. The CDR3 spans 12 residues. V lost 6 bases to trimming and J lost 4 bases, with 9 bases between them. CDR3 nucleotide sequence: TGTGCCAGCAGGGGAGGGGGCACTGAAGCTTTCTTT. Translating gives CASRGGGTEAFF.

The chain couples TRBV5-3 to TRBJ2-5, with a tentative D call TRBD1 (6 bases). TRBV5-3 is an ORF for which the function is uncertain. The germline V and J ends were trimmed by 3 bases and 9 bases, with 18 bases remaining between them. This CDR3 is built from 14 residues. CDR3 protein: CARSSRDTWWAQYF. The CDR3 nucleotides read TGTGCCAGAAGCTCCCGGGACACCTGGTGGGCCCAGTACTTC.

This sequence joins TRBV4-1 and TRBJ2-1; weak D call: TRBD2 (6 bases). In germline, CDR1 is MGHRA, CDR2 YSYEKL. Trimming stripped 0 bases from V and 7 bases from J, with 16 bases between. This CDR3 comprises 16 residues. DNA for the CDR3: TGCGCCAGCAGCCAAGATAATTACGGGAGCTGGAATGAGCAGTTCTTC. Its protein is CASSQDNYGSWNEQFF.

The chain joins TRBV28 to TRBJ1-5; a weak D match, TRBD1 (5 bases). The CDR3 extends over 12 amino acids. The germline V gene has CDR1 MDHEN and CDR2 SYDVKM. V was shortened by 8 bases and J by 6 bases, with 11 bases between the two germline ends. CDR3 nucleotide sequence: TGTGCCAGCGGATCGACAGTTCAGCCCCAGCATTTT. Translated, it gives CASGSTVQPQHF. The entire variable domain, with the rest obtained from reference TRBV28 and TRBJ1-5, is as follows: DVKVTQSSRYLVKRTGEKVFLECVQDMDHENMFWYRQDPGLGLRLIYFSYDVKMKEKGDIPEGYSVSREKKERFSLILESASTNQTSMYLCASGSTVQPQHFGDGTRLSIL.

The table lists this clone with a few counts. The genes are TRBV15 and TRBJ1-1; D unresolved. This CDR3 region has 14 residues. V lost 1 base and J lost 6, with 12 bases in between. Germline lookup yields CDR1 LNHNV and CDR2 YYDKDF (reference sequence). The CDR3 DNA reads TGTGCCACCAGCAGAGTGGGAGGGAGACCTGAAGCTTTCTTT. This sequence encodes CATSRVGGRPEAFF.

V is TRBV3-1 (or the pseudogene TRBV3-2) and J is TRBJ1-2; 9 bases fit TRBD1. The CDR3 spans 18 residues. Germline CDR1 LGHDT, CDR2 YNNKEL (reference sequence). V lost 4 bases, J lost 4 bases, and 16 bases stayed unmatched. The CDR3 nucleotides are TGTGCCAGCAGCCTTATAACGGGACAGGGAGGATATACCTATGGCTACACCTTC. As protein: CASSLITGQGGYTYGYTF.

This chain uses TRBV15 with TRBJ2-2; D is perhaps TRBD2 (6 bases). This CDR3 region has 15 residues. Trimming cost V 3 bases and J 5 bases, with 13 bases left between them. Germline-derived CDR1 and CDR2 are LNHNV and YYDKDF (reference sequence). The CDR3 nucleotides are TGTGCCACCAGCAGGGGGACTGGAGGGACCGGGGAGCTGTTTTTT. Translated, it gives CATSRGTGGTGELFF.

The chain carries TRBV24-1 and TRBJ2-6; maybe TRBD2 (6 bases). This CDR3 region has 18 residues. Germline CDR1 KGHDR, CDR2 SFDVKD. The V end lost 3 bases, the J end lost 1 base, and 15 bases lay between the germline ends. CDR3 bases: TGTGCCACCAGTGATCCAGCGGCGGGGCTATCTGGGGCCAACGTCCTGACTTTC. This encodes CATSDPAAGLSGANVLTF.

This chain joins TRBV5-6 and TRBJ1-5, with 10 bases that match TRBD1. Germline V gene lookup returns CDR1 SGHDT and CDR2 YYEEEE. J lost 7 bases, V lost 3 bases, and 7 bases had no gene match. The CDR3 length is 15 residues. CDR3 bases: TGTGCCAGCAGCTCAATGGACAGGGGGAGACAGCCCCAGCATTTT. It translates to CASSSMDRGRQPQHF.

The chain links TRBV7-8 to TRBJ2-3; D unclear. The CDR3 consists of 14 residues. Germline lookup yields CDR1 SGHVS and CDR2 FQNEAQ. V was cut by 7 bases and J by 2 bases, with 13 bases left in between. DNA for the CDR3: TGTGCCAGCAACCGACTGGTAAACACAGATACGCAGTATTTT. Amino acids: CASNRLVNTDTQYF.

This rearrangement joins TRBV28 to TRBJ1-2; a possible D gene is TRBD1 (6 bases). The germline V and J ends were trimmed by 6 bases and 4 bases, with 15 bases remaining between them. Germline-derived CDR1 and CDR2 are MDHEN and SYDVKM. The CDR3 spans 14 residues. The CDR3: CASSPTGHPYGYTF. DNA for the CDR3: TGTGCCAGCAGCCCCACGGGACACCCCTATGGCTACACCTTC.

This rearrangement joins TRBV5-1 to TRBJ2-3; D call uncertain. This CDR3 has 13 amino acids. Trimming pared 1 base from V and 5 bases from J, leaving 8 bases between. CDR1 is SGHRS, CDR2 YFSETQ, per germline. The CDR3 DNA follows: TGCGCCAGCAGCTTGCTAACGGAAGATACGCAGTATTTT. Its protein product is CASSLLTEDTQYF.

V usage is TRBV5-1 and J usage is TRBJ1-2, with D uncertain. V lost 0 bases to trimming and J lost 5 bases, with 11 bases between them. Germline CDR1 reads SGHRS; CDR2 reads YFSETQ. The CDR3 totals 14 residues. The CDR3 reads CASSLDTPGYGYTF. CDR3 coding DNA: TGCGCCAGCAGCTTGGACACCCCGGGGTATGGCTACACCTTC. The full variable domain, with the rest looked up from reference TRBV5-1 and TRBJ1-2, is KAGVTQTPRYLIKTRGQQVTLSCSPISGHRSVSWYQQTPGQGLQFLFEYFSETQRNKGNFPGRFSGRQFSNSRSEMNVSTLELGDSALYLCASSLDTPGYGYTFGSGTRLTVV.

This clone was seen a single time. The J gene is TRBJ2-4, the V gene TRBV5-1, with TRBD1 matching 7 bases. This CDR3 region has 14 residues. The V gene's germline CDR1 is SGHRS and CDR2 YFSETQ. The trim removed 4 bases at V and 5 bases at J, leaving 6 bases unmatched. CDR3 bases: TGCGCCAGCAGCGTGACAGGGCCGGAAAACATTCAGTACTTC. Protein: CASSVTGPENIQYF.

The chain links TRBV29-1 to TRBJ2-3; tentatively, D is TRBD2 (6 bases). The length of the CDR3 is 12 residues. Germline CDR1 is SQVTM and CDR2 is ANQGSEA. The V end lost 3 bases, the J end lost 3 bases, and 7 bases lay between the germline ends. The CDR3 loop reads CSVEEGTDTQYF. CDR3 nucleotide sequence: TGCAGCGTTGAGGAGGGGACAGATACGCAGTATTTT.

V is TRBV7-2 and J is TRBJ1-1; a possible D gene is TRBD1 (5 bases). The ends were cut back, 3 bases at V and 12 bases at J, with 17 bases in the middle. Per germline, CDR1 SGHTA and CDR2 FQGNSA. The CDR3 has 13 residues. Here the CDR3 DNA reads TGTGCCAGCAGCTTCGTCCGGGACGGAGCGACTTTCTTT. Translation: CASSFVRDGATFF.

This chain's CDR3 is CASSYQSGGQETQYF. CDR3 bases: TGTGCCAGCAGCTACCAGAGCGGGGGTCAAGAGACCCAGTACTTC. The chain carries TRBV11-2 and TRBJ2-5; 8 nucleotides match TRBD2. The germline CDR1 and CDR2 sequences are SGHAT and FQNNGV. Trimming removed 4 bases from V and 2 bases from J; junction bases left unmatched: 6. This CDR3 has 15 residues. The variable domain in full, completed from reference TRBV11-2 and TRBJ2-5, reads EAGVAQSPRYKIIEKRQSVAFWCNPISGHATLYWYQQILGQGPKLLIQFQNNGVVDDSQLPKDRFSAERLKGVDSTLKIQPAKLEDSAVYLCASSYQSGGQETQYFGPGTRLLVL.

This clone occurred a few times. The gene calls are TRBV28 and TRBJ2-1; D unclear. The CDR3 loop spans 15 amino acids. Trimming took off 2 bases at V and 0 bases at J, with 8 bases between the two ends. Germline-derived CDR1 and CDR2 are MDHEN and SYDVKM. The CDR3 nucleotides are TGTGCCAGCAGTTTACGAACAGCCTCCTACAATGAGCAGTTCTTC. It codes for CASSLRTASYNEQFF.